A single count supports the clone carrying this TCR beta chain. Germline CDR1 is WNHNN and CDR2 is SYGVQD (reference sequence). This CDR3 is built from 14 residues. The V gene lost 2 bases and the J gene lost 6 bases, with 11 bases spanning the gap. This specimen belongs to a study of blood T cell repertoires in COVID-19. Study information: The United States, Italy and Spain provided the acute and convalescent COVID-19 samples. From T cells, B-cell-depleted T cells, or PBMCs came the material, which was cDNA or gDNA.

How the authors handled the data: Cell counts per sample came from amplifying reference gene primers. TCRdb's table, derived via immunoSEQ multiplex PCR, lists solely in-frame clones and lacks some. The DNA was the basis for D and trimming; V, J and clone size are from that table. The sample lists under 250,000 clones; 65% to 85% were seen once. The V and J genes are TRBV10-1 and TRBJ2-1; D might be TRBD2 (6 bases). The sequenced material came from peripheral blood. The source is a man aged 45-60 years with active or convalescent COVID-19. The CDR3 coding sequence is TGCGCCAGCAGTGAGGCGGGAAGGGCCAATGAGCAGTTCTTC. Translating it yields CASSEAGRANEQFF.